What follows is one T cell receptor (beta chain) and its context. This CDR3 has 15 amino acids. Germline V gives CDR1 SGHNT, CDR2 YENEEA. Trimming cost V 5 bases and J 2 bases, with 13 bases left between them. The sample originates from a study of blood T cell repertoires in COVID-19. Sequencing was performed with immunoSEQ multiplex PCR; in TCRdb, only in-frame clones are kept and a portion is missing. Counted here are some 80,000 clones, about 87% occurring once; the ten biggest clones make up about 7.8%. The rearrangement joins TRBV11-3 to TRBJ1-3; tentatively, D is TRBD1 (6 bases). The source is a man older than 75 with active or convalescent COVID-19. Sequencing was done on a sample of peripheral blood. The CDR3 nucleotides are TGTGCCAGCAGCCCACAGGGACAAGCTGGAAACACCATATATTTT. Encoded protein: CASSPQGQAGNTIYF.